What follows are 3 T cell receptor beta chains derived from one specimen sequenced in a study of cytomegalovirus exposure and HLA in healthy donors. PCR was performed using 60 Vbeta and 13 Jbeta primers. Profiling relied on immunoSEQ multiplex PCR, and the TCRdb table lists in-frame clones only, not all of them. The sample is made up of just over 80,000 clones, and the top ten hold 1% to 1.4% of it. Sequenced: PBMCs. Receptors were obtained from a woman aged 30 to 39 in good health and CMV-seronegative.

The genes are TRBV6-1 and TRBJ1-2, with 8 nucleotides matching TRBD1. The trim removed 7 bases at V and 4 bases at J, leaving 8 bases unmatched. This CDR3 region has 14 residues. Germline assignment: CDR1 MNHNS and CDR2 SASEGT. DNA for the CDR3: TGTGCCAGCATCCACAGGGGGTCCGTCTATGGCTACACCTTC. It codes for CASIHRGSVYGYTF.

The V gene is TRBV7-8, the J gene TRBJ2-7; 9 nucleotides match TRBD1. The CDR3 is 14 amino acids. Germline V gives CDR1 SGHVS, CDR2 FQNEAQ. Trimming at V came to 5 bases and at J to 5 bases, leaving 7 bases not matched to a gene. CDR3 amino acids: CASSLRDRVHEQYF. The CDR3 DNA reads TGTGCCAGCAGCCTCCGGGACAGGGTCCACGAGCAGTACTTC.

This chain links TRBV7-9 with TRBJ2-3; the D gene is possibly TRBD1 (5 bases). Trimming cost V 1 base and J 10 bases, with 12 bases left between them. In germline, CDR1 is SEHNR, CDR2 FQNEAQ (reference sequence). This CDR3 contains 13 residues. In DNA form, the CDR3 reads TGTGCCAGCAGCTTAGGTAGCCAGGGATCGCAGTATTTT. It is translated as CASSLGSQGSQYF.